Presented here are 26 T cell receptor beta chains from one specimen sequenced in a study of T cell responses to AZD1222 COVID-19 vaccine (dated by TCRdb to the early 2020s). The label giving this sample's time point can be read as: baseline before first vaccination. Libraries were prepared through the immunoSEQ multiplex PCR assay. Drawn from immuneACCESS, this table holds only the in-frame rearrangements with V and J called that TCRdb kept. Clones are partly lost; checked studies trace under half to an unresolved V gene and leave the rest unexplained. The sample profile shows about 100,000 clones; around 90% of them were found once. 16% of the sample is held by the ten biggest clonotypes. The source material was peripheral blood, sampled on day 0 of AZD1222 vaccination. These receptors came from an adult in good health.

This clone showed up just once. The chain employs TRBV5-1 and TRBJ2-7; the D gene is possibly TRBD2 (7 bases). This CDR3 is 15 amino acids long. The V gene's germline CDR1 is SGHRS and CDR2 YFSETQ. Trimming removed 4 bases from V and 0 bases from J, with 14 bases in between. The CDR3 spells CASSLGGQGSYEQYF. CDR3 DNA sequence: TGCGCCAGCAGCCTGGGGGGGCAGGGCTCCTACGAGCAGTACTTC.

As to this clone: At one end the junction does not follow the germline gene, possibly because of a read error. The V call is TRBV5-1, the J call TRBJ2-1, with a weak D call TRBD1 (5 bases). This CDR3 is 15 amino acids long. From germline, CDR1 is SGHRS and CDR2 YFSETQ. The CDR3: CASSLAQGSHNEQFF. The CDR3, as DNA: TGCGCCAGCAGCTTGGCTCAGGGCTCCCACAATGAGCAGTTCTTC.

The chain couples TRBV24-1 to TRBJ2-1; 8 positions match TRBD2. Per the germline V gene, CDR1 is KGHDR and CDR2 is SFDVKD. Trimming at V came to 5 bases and at J to 3 bases, leaving 11 bases not matched to a gene. The length of the CDR3 is 17 residues. The CDR3 here is CATSAMEGAGDYNEQFF. Here the CDR3 DNA reads TGTGCCACCAGTGCAATGGAAGGAGCGGGGGACTACAATGAGCAGTTCTTC.

V is TRBV24-1 and J is TRBJ2-7; 7 positions match TRBD2. Looked up from germline, CDR1 is KGHDR and CDR2 is SFDVKD. This CDR3 region has 18 residues. CDR3 amino acids: CPTPRGSRGGSGPYEQYF. In DNA, the CDR3 is TGTCCGACCCCGAGAGGGTCTCGCGGGGGTAGCGGACCCTACGAGCAGTACTTC.

The V gene is TRBV3-1 (or the pseudogene TRBV3-2), the J gene TRBJ2-5, with a tentative D call TRBD1 (5 bases). Germline assignment: CDR1 LGHDT and CDR2 YNNKEL (reference sequence). The germline V and J ends were trimmed by 7 bases and 4 bases, with 16 bases remaining between them. There are 14 residues in the CDR3. The CDR3 here is CASNSGASLETQYF. In DNA form, the CDR3 reads TGTGCCAGCAATTCTGGGGCTAGTCTAGAGACCCAGTACTTC.

The count of this clone is one. The chain employs TRBV7-9 and TRBJ2-3; TRBD1 might be the D (6 bases). The CDR3 sequence is 14 residues long. Looked up from germline, CDR1 is SEHNR and CDR2 is FQNEAQ (reference sequence). Trimming took 3 bases from V and 6 from J, leaving 13 bases between them. Written as DNA, the CDR3 is TGTGCCAGCAGCTTTCGGGCCCAGGGGGATACGCAGTATTTT. Amino acid sequence: CASSFRAQGDTQYF.

The chain carries TRBV5-1 and TRBJ2-5; TRBD2 matches 7 bases. The CDR3 covers 15 residues. V gave up 6 bases and J gave up 1 base; unmatched junction bases: 9. The germline V gene has CDR1 SGHRS and CDR2 YFSETQ. CDR3 bases: TGCGCCAGCACCGACTTGCGCGGGGGCCAAGAGACCCAGTACTTC. It encodes CASTDLRGGQETQYF.

The genes are TRBV7-9 and TRBJ1-1; D ambiguous. The V and J ends lost 5 bases and 3 bases respectively, with 10 bases between them. The germline V gene has CDR1 SEHNR and CDR2 FQNEAQ (reference sequence). There are 13 residues in the CDR3. DNA for the CDR3: TGTGCCAGCAGCCCCCCAGGATACACTGAAGCTTTCTTT. Translated, it gives CASSPPGYTEAFF.

CDR3 sequence: CASLHGTDIQPQHF. In DNA form, the CDR3 reads TGTGCCAGCCTGCATGGGACGGATATTCAGCCCCAGCATTTT. The rearrangement joins TRBV27 to TRBJ1-5; D is perhaps TRBD1 (5 bases). Germline CDR1 MNHEY, CDR2 SMNVEV (reference sequence). V lost 8 bases and J lost 6, with 17 bases in between. The CDR3 is 14 residues long.

The rearrangement joins TRBV6-5 to TRBJ1-1; 7 bases map to TRBD1. Germline V gene sequence: CDR1 MNHEY, CDR2 SVGAGI. This CDR3 region has 15 residues. V lost 2 bases to trimming and J lost 6 bases; unmatched junction nucleotides: 9. CDR3 nucleotide sequence: TGTGCCAGCAGTTACCGGACAGGCCGGGGCGCTGAAGCTTTCTTT. It translates to CASSYRTGRGAEAFF.

This chain connects TRBV10-1 to TRBJ2-3; D not certain. This CDR3 contains 13 residues. Germline assignment: CDR1 WNHNN and CDR2 SYGVQD (reference sequence). V lost 4 bases and J lost 2, with 7 bases in between. The CDR3 nucleotides read TGCGCCAGCAGTGCCGGAGACACAGATACGCAGTATTTT. It is translated as CASSAGDTDTQYF.

The chain recombines TRBV18 with TRBJ2-5, with D tentatively TRBD1 (6 bases). CDR3 length: 13 amino acids. CDR1 and CDR2 (germline): KGHSH, LQKENI. V lost 3 bases, J lost 5 bases, and 10 bases lay in between. CDR3: CASSPGARETQYF. Written as DNA, the CDR3 is TGTGCCAGCTCACCGGGGGCTCGGGAGACCCAGTACTTC.

V usage is TRBV3-1 (or the pseudogene TRBV3-2) and J usage is TRBJ2-5; 13 bases align to TRBD2. This CDR3 spans 18 amino acids. Germline V gene sequence: CDR1 LGHDT, CDR2 YNNKEL (reference sequence). Losses at the gene ends were 0 bases for V and 4 bases for J; bases not matched to a gene: 8. In DNA, the CDR3 is TGTGCCAGCAGCCAAGATCCGAGGACTAGCGGGGGTGTAGAGACCCAGTACTTC. Amino acid sequence: CASSQDPRTSGGVETQYF.

V gene TRBV7-2 combines with J gene TRBJ2-1; a possible D gene is TRBD2 (6 bases). Germline V gene data show CDR1 as SGHTA and CDR2 as FQGNSA. The CDR3 runs to 15 residues. Trimming cost V 2 bases and J 1 base, with 9 bases left between them. In nucleotides, the CDR3 is TGTGCCAGCAGCTTATTTGCGGGATCCTACAATGAGCAGTTCTTC. Translated, it gives CASSLFAGSYNEQFF. The variable domain in full, completed from reference TRBV7-2 and TRBJ2-1, reads GAGVSQSPSNKVTEKGKDVELRCDPISGHTALYWYRQSLGQGLEFLIYFQGNSAPDKSGLPSDRFSAERTGGSVSTLTIQRTQQEDSAVYLCASSLFAGSYNEQFFGPGTRLTVL.

The chain joins TRBV27 to TRBJ1-1; possible D gene TRBD1, 6 bases. The V end lost 3 bases, the J end lost 0 bases, and 11 bases lay between the germline ends. Germline CDR1 and CDR2: MNHEY and SMNVEV (reference sequence). This CDR3 spans 15 amino acids. The CDR3 DNA reads as TGTGCCAGCAGTTTGCAGGGGCAAATGAACACTGAAGCTTTCTTT. This encodes CASSLQGQMNTEAFF.

This chain connects TRBV2 to TRBJ2-5; D is undetermined. Trimming pared 4 bases from V and 5 bases from J, leaving 17 bases between. This CDR3 spans 15 amino acids. Per germline, CDR1 SNHLY and CDR2 FYNNEI. The DNA for the CDR3 is TGTGCCAGCAGTGCAACAATGATCGGGTGGGAGACCCAGTACTTC. The encoded protein is CASSATMIGWETQYF. Drawing the rest from reference TRBV2 and TRBJ2-5, the complete variable domain is EPEVTQTPSHQVTQMGQEVILRCVPISNHLYFYWYRQILGQKVEFLVSFYNNEISEKSEIFDDQFSVERPDGSNFTLKIRSTKLEDSAMYFCASSATMIGWETQYFGPGTRLLVL.

This chain uses TRBV7-8 with TRBJ2-3, with TRBD1 as a possible D gene (6 bases). The CDR3 totals 19 residues. V shed 4 bases and J shed 1 base, with 24 bases lying between them. Germline V gene sequence: CDR1 SGHVS, CDR2 FQNEAQ. CDR3 protein: CASSSGFLRGLYGTDTQYF. The CDR3 nucleotides read TGTGCCAGCAGCTCCGGGTTTTTAAGGGGGTTATATGGCACAGATACGCAGTATTTT.

This clone was seen a handful of times. The V gene is TRBV12-5, the J gene TRBJ2-1, with D hard to call. This CDR3 is built from 12 residues. V shed 4 bases and J shed 10 bases, with 11 bases lying between them. Germline V CDR1 and CDR2: LGHNT, FRNRAP. CDR3 loop: CASGWGPGEQFF. The CDR3 coding sequence is TGTGCTAGTGGTTGGGGTCCTGGGGAGCAGTTCTTC.

This chain connects TRBV29-1 to TRBJ1-1; D is unresolved. Germline CDR1 is SQVTM and CDR2 is ANQGSEA. Trimming removed 6 bases at V and 6 bases at J, with 11 bases between. This CDR3 region has 11 residues. The CDR3 nucleotides read TGCAGCGTAGACCCTCTCGCTGAAGCTTTCTTT. Translating gives CSVDPLAEAFF.

This chain links TRBV5-4 with TRBJ2-4; D not certain. The CDR3 totals 14 residues. V lost 4 bases and J 0 bases, leaving 8 bases between the germline ends. Germline CDR1 is SGHNT and CDR2 is YYREEE (reference sequence). CDR3 sequence: CASSPAIAKNIQYF. CDR3 DNA: TGTGCCAGCAGCCCGGCGATAGCCAAAAACATTCAGTACTTC. Variable domain in full (rest from reference TRBV5-4 and TRBJ2-4): ETGVTQSPTHLIKTRGQQVTLRCSSQSGHNTVSWYQQALGQGPQFIFQYYREEENGRGNFPPRFSGLQFPNYSSELNVNALELDDSALYLCASSPAIAKNIQYFGAGTRLSVL.

This clone was detected once. V usage is TRBV24-1 and J usage is TRBJ2-3, with 7 bases that match TRBD1. This CDR3 is 13 amino acids long. Germline V CDR1 and CDR2: KGHDR, SFDVKD. Losses at the gene ends were 9 bases for V and 3 bases for J; bases not matched to a gene: 5. CDR3 bases: TGTGCCACCGAGGGGACAGAAACAGATACGCAGTATTTT. Encoded protein: CATEGTETDTQYF.

The chain combines TRBV19 with TRBJ2-2, with 10 bases fitting TRBD1. The V gene end was trimmed by 5 bases and the J gene end by 6 bases; junction bases not matched to a gene: 9. CDR3 length: 16 residues. Germline V gives CDR1 LNHDA, CDR2 SQIVND (reference sequence). The CDR3 protein is CASSPTTGGESGELFF. The CDR3 region has the DNA TGTGCCAGTAGTCCGACGACAGGGGGCGAATCCGGGGAGCTGTTTTTT.

This rearrangement joins TRBV28 to TRBJ1-5; D may be TRBD1 (6 bases). This CDR3 has 17 amino acids. V lost 6 bases and J lost 0, with 18 bases in between. From germline, CDR1 is MDHEN and CDR2 SYDVKM. CDR3 nucleotide sequence: TGTGCCAGCAGAGTCGAACAGGGCGGAGATAGCAATCAGCCCCAGCATTTT. Amino acids: CASRVEQGGDSNQPQHF.

The count of this clone is one. J is TRBJ2-1 and V is TRBV2, with TRBD2 matching 11 bases. The CDR3 loop spans 15 amino acids. V lost 5 bases, J lost 4 bases, and 4 bases stayed unmatched. Germline loops: CDR1 SNHLY, CDR2 FYNNEI. The CDR3 region has the DNA TGTGCCAGCAGTCCACTAGCGGGGGAATACAATGAGCAGTTCTTC. Protein sequence: CASSPLAGEYNEQFF.

This chain uses TRBV7-9 with TRBJ1-5; D gene ambiguous. Germline loops: CDR1 SEHNR, CDR2 FQNEAQ (reference sequence). V was cut by 4 bases and J by 6 bases, with 7 bases left in between. CDR3 length: 12 residues. The CDR3 coding sequence is TGTGCCAGCAGCTCAAGGGCTCAGCCCCAGCATTTT. Its protein product is CASSSRAQPQHF.

The chain carries TRBV30 and TRBJ2-2, with D hard to call. Germline lookup yields CDR1 GTSNPN and CDR2 SVGIG (reference sequence). The CDR3 has 11 residues. The germline V and J ends were trimmed by 3 bases and 5 bases, with 4 bases remaining between them. CDR3 in DNA: TGTGCCTGGAGCCATACCGGGGAGCTGTTTTTT. As protein: CAWSHTGELFF.